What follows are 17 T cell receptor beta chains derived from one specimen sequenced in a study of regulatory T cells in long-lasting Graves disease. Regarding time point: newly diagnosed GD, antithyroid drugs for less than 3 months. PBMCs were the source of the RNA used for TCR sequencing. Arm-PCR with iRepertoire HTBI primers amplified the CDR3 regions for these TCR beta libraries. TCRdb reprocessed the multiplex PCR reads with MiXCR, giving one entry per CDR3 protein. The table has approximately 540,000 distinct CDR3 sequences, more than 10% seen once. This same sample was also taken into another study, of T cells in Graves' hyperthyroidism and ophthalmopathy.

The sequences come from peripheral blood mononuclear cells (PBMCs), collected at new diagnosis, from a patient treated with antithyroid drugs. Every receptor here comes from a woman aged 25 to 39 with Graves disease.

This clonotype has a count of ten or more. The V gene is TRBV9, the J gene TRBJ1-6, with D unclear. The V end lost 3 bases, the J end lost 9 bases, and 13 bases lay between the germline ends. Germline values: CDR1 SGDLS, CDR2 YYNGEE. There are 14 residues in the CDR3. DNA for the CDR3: TGTGCCAGCAGCGCCCAGATACTAGGTTCACCCCTCCACTTT. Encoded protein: CASSAQILGSPLHF.

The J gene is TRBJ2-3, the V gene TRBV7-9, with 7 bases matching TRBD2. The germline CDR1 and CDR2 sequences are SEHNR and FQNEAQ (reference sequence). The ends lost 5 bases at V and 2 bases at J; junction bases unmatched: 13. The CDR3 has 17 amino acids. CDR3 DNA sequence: TGTGCCAGCAGCCAACTTATGGCGGGAGTTTCCACAGATACGCAGTATTTT. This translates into CASSQLMAGVSTDTQYF.

The DNA of the CDR3 is TGTGCCAGCAGCGCCACAGGGGACTCCTACGAGCAGTACTTC. It specifies CASSATGDSYEQYF. The chain joins TRBV9 to TRBJ2-7; TRBD1 matches at 7 bases. The CDR3 spans 14 residues. CDR1 is SGDLS and CDR2 is YYNGEE in the germline V gene. V lost 3 bases and J lost 0; bases outside the gene matches: 3.

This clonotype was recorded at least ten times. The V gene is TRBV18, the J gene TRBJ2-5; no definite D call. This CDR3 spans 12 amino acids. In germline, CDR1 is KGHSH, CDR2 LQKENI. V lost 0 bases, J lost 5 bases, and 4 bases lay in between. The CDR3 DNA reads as TGTGCCAGCTCACCACCGGCGGAGACCCAGTACTTC. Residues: CASSPPAETQYF.

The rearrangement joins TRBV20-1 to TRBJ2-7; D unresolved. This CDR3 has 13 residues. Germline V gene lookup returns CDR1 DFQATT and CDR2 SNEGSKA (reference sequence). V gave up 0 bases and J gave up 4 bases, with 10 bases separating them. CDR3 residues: CSARDRTLYEQYF. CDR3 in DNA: TGCAGTGCTAGAGATCGAACGCTTTACGAGCAGTACTTC.

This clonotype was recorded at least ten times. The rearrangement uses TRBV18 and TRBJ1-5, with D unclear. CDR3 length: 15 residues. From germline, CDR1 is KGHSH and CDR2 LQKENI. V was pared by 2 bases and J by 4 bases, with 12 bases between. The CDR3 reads CASSPRPGSNQPQHF. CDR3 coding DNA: TGTGCCAGCTCACCAAGGCCAGGTTCGAATCAGCCCCAGCATTTT.

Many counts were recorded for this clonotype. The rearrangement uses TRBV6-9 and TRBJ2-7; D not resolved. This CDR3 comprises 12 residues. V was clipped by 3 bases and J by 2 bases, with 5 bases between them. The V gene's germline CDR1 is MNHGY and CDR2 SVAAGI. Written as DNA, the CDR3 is TGTGCCAGCAGTTACGAGGCCTACGAGCAGTACTTC. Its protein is CASSYEAYEQYF.

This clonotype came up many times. DNA of the CDR3: TGTGCCAGCAGTTACTCGCGGATTCGGGAGACCCAGTACTTC. Amino acids: CASSYSRIRETQYF. This chain uses TRBV6-2 or TRBV6-3 with TRBJ2-5; D not certain. CDR3 length equals 14 residues. CDR1 is MNHEY and CDR2 is SVGEGT in the germline V gene. V was shortened by 0 bases and J by 5 bases, with 10 bases between the two germline ends.

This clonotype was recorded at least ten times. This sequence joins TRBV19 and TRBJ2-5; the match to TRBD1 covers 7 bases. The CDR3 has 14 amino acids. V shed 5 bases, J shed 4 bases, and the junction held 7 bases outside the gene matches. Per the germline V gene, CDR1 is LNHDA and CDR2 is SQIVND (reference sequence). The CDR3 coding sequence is TGTGCCAGTAGTGCCCAGGGGGAGAGAGAGACCCAGTACTTC. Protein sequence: CASSAQGERETQYF.

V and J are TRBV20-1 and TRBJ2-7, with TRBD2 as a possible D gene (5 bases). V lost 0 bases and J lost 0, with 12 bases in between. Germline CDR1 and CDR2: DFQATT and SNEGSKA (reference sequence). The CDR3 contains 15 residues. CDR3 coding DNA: TGCAGTGCTAGAGATCGGGTAGCGAGCTCCTACGAGCAGTACTTC. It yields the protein CSARDRVASSYEQYF.

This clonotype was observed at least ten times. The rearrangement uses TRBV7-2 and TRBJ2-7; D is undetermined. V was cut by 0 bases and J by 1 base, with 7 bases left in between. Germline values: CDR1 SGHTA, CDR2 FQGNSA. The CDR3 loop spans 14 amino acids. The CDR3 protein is CASSLARESYEQYF. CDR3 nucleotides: TGTGCCAGCAGCTTAGCGCGTGAGTCCTACGAGCAGTACTTC.

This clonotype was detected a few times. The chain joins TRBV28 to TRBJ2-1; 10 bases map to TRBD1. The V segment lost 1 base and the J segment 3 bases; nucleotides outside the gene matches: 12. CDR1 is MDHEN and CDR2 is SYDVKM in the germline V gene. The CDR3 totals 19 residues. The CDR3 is CASSLSLWGDRGYYNEQFF. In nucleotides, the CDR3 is TGTGCCAGCAGTTTATCTTTGTGGGGGGACAGGGGATACTACAATGAGCAGTTCTTC.

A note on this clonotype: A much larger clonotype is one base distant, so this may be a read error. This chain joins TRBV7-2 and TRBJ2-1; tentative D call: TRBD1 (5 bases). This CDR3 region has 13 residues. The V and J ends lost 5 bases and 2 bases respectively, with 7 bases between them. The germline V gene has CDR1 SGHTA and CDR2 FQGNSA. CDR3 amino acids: CASSRQTYNEQFF. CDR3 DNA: TGTGCCAGCAGCCGACAGACCTACAATGAGCAGTTCTTC.

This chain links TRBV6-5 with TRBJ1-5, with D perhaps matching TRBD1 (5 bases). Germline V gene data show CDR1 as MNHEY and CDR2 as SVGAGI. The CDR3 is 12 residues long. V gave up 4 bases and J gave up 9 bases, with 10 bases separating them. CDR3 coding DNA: TGTGCCAGCAGTTCGCTTGGGGCGCCCCAGCATTTT. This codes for CASSSLGAPQHF.

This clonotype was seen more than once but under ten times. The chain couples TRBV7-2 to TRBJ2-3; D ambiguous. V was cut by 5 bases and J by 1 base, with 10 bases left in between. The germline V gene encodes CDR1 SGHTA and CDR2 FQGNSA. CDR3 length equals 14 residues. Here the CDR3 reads CASSAYLGTDTQYF. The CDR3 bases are TGTGCCAGCAGCGCATATTTGGGCACAGATACGCAGTATTTT.

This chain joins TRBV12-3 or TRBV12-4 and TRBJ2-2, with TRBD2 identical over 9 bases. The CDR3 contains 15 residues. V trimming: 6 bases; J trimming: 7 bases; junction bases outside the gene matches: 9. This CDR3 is CASRSLAGRIGELFF. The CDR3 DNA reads TGTGCCAGCAGGTCTCTAGCGGGACGTATCGGGGAGCTGTTTTTT.

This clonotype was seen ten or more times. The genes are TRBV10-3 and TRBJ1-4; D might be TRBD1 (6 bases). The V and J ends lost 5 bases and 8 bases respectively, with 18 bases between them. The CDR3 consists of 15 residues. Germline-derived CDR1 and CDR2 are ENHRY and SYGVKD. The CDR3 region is CAISNTQGVGEKLFF. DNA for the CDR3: TGTGCCATCAGTAACACACAGGGTGTGGGCGAAAAACTGTTTTTT.